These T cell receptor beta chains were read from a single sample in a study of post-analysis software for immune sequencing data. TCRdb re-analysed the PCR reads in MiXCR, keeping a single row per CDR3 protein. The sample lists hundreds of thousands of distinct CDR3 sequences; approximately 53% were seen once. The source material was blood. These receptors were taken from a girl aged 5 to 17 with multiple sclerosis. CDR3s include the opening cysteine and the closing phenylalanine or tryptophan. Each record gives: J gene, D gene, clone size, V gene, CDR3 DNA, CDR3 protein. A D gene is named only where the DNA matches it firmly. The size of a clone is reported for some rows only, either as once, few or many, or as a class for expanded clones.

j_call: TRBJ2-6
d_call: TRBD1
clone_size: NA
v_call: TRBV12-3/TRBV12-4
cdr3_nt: TGTGCCAGCAGTCCTGGACAGGGAAAGGCTTGGGGGGCCAACGTCCTGACTTTC
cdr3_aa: CASSPGQGKAWGANVLTF

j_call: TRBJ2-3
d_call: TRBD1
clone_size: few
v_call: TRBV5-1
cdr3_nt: TGCGCCAGCAGCTTGGAGGGGGACAGGAAAGATACGCAGTATTTT
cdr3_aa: CASSLEGDRKDTQYF

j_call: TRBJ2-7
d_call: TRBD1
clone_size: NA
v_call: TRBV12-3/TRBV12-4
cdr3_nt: TGTGCCAGCAGGCCGACAGGGGATTTCTACGAGCAGTACTTC
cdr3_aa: CASRPTGDFYEQYF

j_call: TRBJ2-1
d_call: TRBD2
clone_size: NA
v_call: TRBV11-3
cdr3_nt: TGTGCCAGCAGCTTCATAGCGGGATCCAGAAATGAGCAGTTCTTC
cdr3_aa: CASSFIAGSRNEQFF

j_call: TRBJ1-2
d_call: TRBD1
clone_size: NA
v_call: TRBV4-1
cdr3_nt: TGCGCCAGCGGGGGACAGGCCGGCGACTACACCTTC
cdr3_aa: CASGGQAGDYTF

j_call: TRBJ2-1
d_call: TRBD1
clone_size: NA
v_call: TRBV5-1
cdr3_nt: TGCGCCAGCAGCTTGGTTCGACAGGGCACCTACAATGAGCAGTTCTTC
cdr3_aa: CASSLVRQGTYNEQFF

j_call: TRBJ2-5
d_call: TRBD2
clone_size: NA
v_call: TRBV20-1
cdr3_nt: TGCAGTGCTAGGCTAGCGGGGGGGCCCCAAGAGACCCAGTACTTC
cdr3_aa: CSARLAGGPQETQYF

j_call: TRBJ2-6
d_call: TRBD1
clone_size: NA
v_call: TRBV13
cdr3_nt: TGTGCCAGCAGCTCGGGACAGGCTGGGGCCAACGTCCTGACTTTC
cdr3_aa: CASSSGQAGANVLTF

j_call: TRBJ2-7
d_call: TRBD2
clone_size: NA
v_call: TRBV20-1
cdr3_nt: TGCAGTGCTATCATGGCGGGAGGAAACGAGCAGTACTTC
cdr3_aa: CSAIMAGGNEQYF

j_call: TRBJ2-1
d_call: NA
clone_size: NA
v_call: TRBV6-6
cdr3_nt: TGTGCCAGCAGGCAAGGATGGGGACTGGCGCTTCACAATGAGCAGTTCTTC
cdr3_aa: CASRQGWGLALHNEQFF

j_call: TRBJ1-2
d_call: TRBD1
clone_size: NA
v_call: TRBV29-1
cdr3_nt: TGCAGCGTTTGCTGCCCCCAGACAGGGAACTATGGCTACACCTTC
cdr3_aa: CSVCCPQTGNYGYTF

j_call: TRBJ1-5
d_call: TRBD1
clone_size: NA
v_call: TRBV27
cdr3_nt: TGTGCCAGCAGTTTAGGACAGGGGGTACAGCCCCAGCATTTT
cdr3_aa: CASSLGQGVQPQHF

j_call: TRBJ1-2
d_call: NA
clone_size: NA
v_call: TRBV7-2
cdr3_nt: TGTGCCAGCAGCTTAATCGGCGGGAACTATGGCTACACCTTC
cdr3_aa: CASSLIGGNYGYTF

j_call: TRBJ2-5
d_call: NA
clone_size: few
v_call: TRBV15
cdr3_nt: TGTGCCACCAGCCCACAGGGAACCGAGACCCAGTACTTC
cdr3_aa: CATSPQGTETQYF

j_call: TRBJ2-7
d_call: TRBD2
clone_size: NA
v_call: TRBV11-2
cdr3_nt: TGTGCCAGCAGCTTAAACCGACTAGCGGGAGCTATCCACGAGCAGTACTTC
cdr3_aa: CASSLNRLAGAIHEQYF

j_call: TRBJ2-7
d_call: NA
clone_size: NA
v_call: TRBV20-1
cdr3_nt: TGCAGTGCCAGGACTTTGGCCTACGAGCAGTACTTC
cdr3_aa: CSARTLAYEQYF

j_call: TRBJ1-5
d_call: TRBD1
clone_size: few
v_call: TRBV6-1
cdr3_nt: TGTGCCAGCAGTGGACACCGGGACAGGGTGAATCAGCCCCAGCATTTT
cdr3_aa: CASSGHRDRVNQPQHF

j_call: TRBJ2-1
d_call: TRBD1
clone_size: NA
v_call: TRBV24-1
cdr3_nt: TGTGCCACCACCCTTTCCGGGACAGGGCAGGACAATGAGCAGTTCTTC
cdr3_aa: CATTLSGTGQDNEQFF

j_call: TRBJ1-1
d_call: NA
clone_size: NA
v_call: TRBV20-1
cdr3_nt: TGCAGTGCTAGCGACGTTGGGCAAACTGAAGCTTTCTTT
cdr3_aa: CSASDVGQTEAFF

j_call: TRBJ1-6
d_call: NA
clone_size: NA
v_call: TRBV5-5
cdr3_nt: TGTGCCAGCAGCTTGGGATCAGGGGAGCCGCGGTCACCCCTCCACTTT
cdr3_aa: CASSLGSGEPRSPLHF